This TCR beta chain is from a study of PD-L1 blockade in urothelial cancer (dated by TCRdb to about 2017). In the study overall: All patients started therapy in the mid-2010s and received atezolizumab 1,200 mg intravenously every 3 weeks. About 90% of the roughly 29 patients were males with bladder-origin urothelial cancer, and about 65% of the roughly 30 reported a prior smoking history. An ECOG performance status of 0 or 1 was recorded for the patients, and 0 to 3 prior chemotherapy regimens had been received by the patients. Blood samples were analyzed at 3 weeks after treatment start (second dose) and at 6 weeks after treatment start. A median of about 140,000 T cells and around 81,000 unique TCRs was obtained from blood samples, and a median clonality of approximately 0.08 was observed. An exploratory multi-omic analysis was conducted of the somatic, immune and clinical correlates of response to PD-L1 blockade with atezolizumab in urothelial cancer. Pretreatment tumor samples, along with matched peripheral blood collected serially before and after atezolizumab treatment, underwent TCR sequencing. Durable clinical benefit was defined as progression-free survival longer than 6 months, and TCR features were also tested against progression-free and overall survival. In the same patients, pretreatment tumors underwent whole exome sequencing and RNA sequencing in addition to TCR sequencing. Fewer than ten patients reached durable clinical benefit, while around 19 patients did not. Pretreatment blood TCR-seq was available for 30 or so patients, at least one posttreatment blood collection was obtained for 25 or so patients, and tumor TCR-seq was available for 25 or so patients.

The germline ends are 15 bases apart after V is trimmed by 6 bases and J by 0 bases. The CDR3 measures 16 amino acids from cysteine to phenylalanine. Only the CDR3 part of the read is kept: 48 bases, read in frame from the first base. The germline V gene (reference sequence) sets CDR1 to SGHNT and CDR2 to YYREEE. The time point label here, explained by the study, means: pretreatment peripheral blood. The cohort included under 35 patients with locally advanced or metastatic urothelial carcinoma who were treated at Memorial Sloan Kettering on a trial protocol. Peripheral blood mononuclear cells were collected pretreatment and during treatment, with between 1 and 8 total time points obtained per patient. The Qiagen DNeasy Blood extraction kit was used to purify genomic DNA from total PBMCs and tumor samples. PBMCs were collected pretreatment and during treatment, and were isolated and stored as previously described.

Synthetic TCR analog templates were spiked into each PCR so that absolute template abundance could be estimated from read counts. The immunoSEQ assay was used to amplify TCRbeta CDR3 regions from genomic DNA with bias-controlled V and J gene primers. Sequencing of rearranged TCRbeta segments was done at approximately 20X coverage. The study's processing was this. Clustering was used to correct sequencing errors, and CDR3s were annotated against IMGT to assign V, D and J genes. Downstream analyses used only productive TCRbeta rearrangements and left out out-of-frame or stop-codon sequences. Clonality was computed as one minus Shannon entropy normalized by the log of the number of unique productive sequences. Fisher's exact test with Benjamini-Hochberg correction, at a threshold of adjusted p below 0.01, was used to find clones that differed between time points or between blood and tumor. The clones in this table, taken by TCRdb from immuneACCESS, are in-frame only. Not every clone is retained; where verified, under half of the shortfall comes from an unresolved V gene, and the cause of the rest is unknown. V and J calls and clone size come straight from that table; D and trimming were deduced from the DNA. The sample yields some 53,000 clones; approximately 77% were counted once. Clones ranked in the top ten supply roughly 4% of the sample.

This clone was observed a handful of times. The antigen it recognizes is unknown. Per-base quality was not reported, and no clone a single base away is much larger than it. Broader findings and caveats from the paper: At 3 weeks after the start of treatment, tumor-associated TCR clones in peripheral blood had expanded more in patients with durable benefit (n ≈ 20, p = 0.022). Because of the small sample size (n ≈ 31) and the many exploratory analyses performed, the results are intended to be regarded as hypothesis-generating. Improved progression-free and overall survival was found to be associated with pretreatment peripheral blood TCR clonality below the median.

The chain is encoded by TRBV5-4 joined to TRBJ1-4; the D gene cannot be named for sure. The receptor was derived from a man in his sixties or seventies with urothelial cancer. The specimen was PBMCs, collected around atezolizumab (anti-PD-L1) treatment. The CDR3 has the sequence CASTKIGEATNEKLFF. The DNA sequence reads TGTGCCAGCACCAAGATCGGGGAGGCAACTAATGAAAAACTGTTTTTT.